The rows below give T cell receptor beta chains drawn from one sample of a study of Ad26.COV2.S vaccination and SARS-CoV-2 variants. TCRdb keeps only in-frame clones here, not all; method: immunoSEQ multiplex PCR. Here the sample spans 150,000 to 200,000 clones, roughly 89% being singletons. The sequencing here drew on peripheral blood, taken after recovery from COVID-19. The receptors come from a human donor who had recovered from COVID-19. Each CDR3 is given with its conserved first and last residue. Fields, in order: D gene, clone size, V gene, J gene, CDR3 protein, CDR3 DNA. The D gene is left open where the match is weak. Clone size is not always given. Where it is, it says once, few, many or a class for expanded clones.

.	.	TRBV2	TRBJ2-7	CASSEGRGEYEQYF	TGTGCCAGCAGTGAGGGTAGGGGGGAGTACGAGCAGTACTTC
.	.	TRBV5-1	TRBJ2-7	CASSLETHYEQYF	TGCGCCAGCAGCTTGGAGACACACTACGAGCAGTACTTC
.	.	TRBV7-3	TRBJ2-7	CASTEGPGYEQYF	TGTGCCAGCACCGAAGGGCCAGGCTACGAGCAGTACTTC
.	.	TRBV7-2	TRBJ2-1	CASSFGDWGDRQFF	TGTGCCAGCAGCTTCGGGGATTGGGGGGACAGGCAGTTCTTC
.	few	TRBV11-2	TRBJ2-3	CASSPGPYTDTQYF	TGTGCCAGCAGCCCCGGGCCATACACAGATACGCAGTATTTT
TRBD2	.	TRBV7-8	TRBJ2-3	CASSLKGRDTDTQYF	TGTGCCAGCAGCTTAAAAGGGAGGGACACAGATACGCAGTATTTT
.	.	TRBV28	TRBJ1-4	CASSFPGGPNEKLFF	TGTGCCAGCAGTTTCCCGGGGGGACCTAATGAAAAACTGTTTTTT
TRBD1	once	TRBV5-1	TRBJ1-4	CASSLELRQGVEKLFF	TGCGCCAGCAGCTTGGAATTGAGACAGGGGGTTGAAAAACTGTTTTTT
TRBD2	.	TRBV5-1	TRBJ2-7	CASSTTSGSQLLTHEQYF	TGCGCCAGCAGCACGACTAGCGGGAGTCAACTTTTAACCCACGAGCAGTACTTC
TRBD2	.	TRBV19	TRBJ2-4	CASSMGGRAAKNIQYF	TGTGCCAGTAGTATGGGCGGGAGGGCGGCCAAAAACATTCAGTACTTC
.	.	TRBV30	TRBJ1-5	CAWSVRNNQPQHF	TGTGCCTGGAGTGTGAGGAACAATCAGCCCCAGCATTTT
TRBD2	few	TRBV5-1	TRBJ2-1	CASSSQKTSGVYNEQFF	TGCGCCAGCAGCTCCCAAAAAACTAGCGGGGTCTACAATGAGCAGTTCTTC
TRBD1	.	TRBV7-2	TRBJ1-2	CASSWDRAGYTF	TGTGCCAGCAGCTGGGACAGGGCTGGCTACACCTTC
.	.	TRBV11-2	TRBJ1-1	CASSPDAMNTEAFF	TGTGCCAGCAGCCCGGACGCCATGAACACTGAAGCTTTCTTT
TRBD2	.	TRBV5-4	TRBJ2-5	CASSLDGRATETQYF	TGTGCCAGCAGCTTGGACGGGAGGGCCACTGAGACCCAGTACTTC
.	once	TRBV7-2	TRBJ1-2	CASSSRGGNSGGYTF	TGTGCCAGCAGCTCCCGAGGAGGGAATTCGGGTGGCTACACCTTC
TRBD2	once	TRBV30	TRBJ2-3	CAWSVTASGPGF	TGTGCCTGGAGTGTAACTGCTAGCGGTCCGGGTTTT
TRBD1	once	TRBV5-1	TRBJ1-2	CASSFSGQGSNYGYTF	TGCGCCAGCAGCTTCTCCGGACAGGGCTCTAACTATGGCTACACCTTC
.	.	TRBV12-3/TRBV12-4	TRBJ1-1	CASSFHTNTEAFF	TGTGCCAGCAGTTTCCACACCAACACTGAAGCTTTCTTT
TRBD1	few	TRBV5-4	TRBJ1-2	CASSLGGQAYGYTF	TGTGCCAGCAGCTTGGGAGGACAGGCCTATGGCTACACCTTC
TRBD1	.	TRBV6-5	TRBJ1-6	CASDRDRVDSPLHF	TGTGCCAGCGATCGGGACAGGGTAGATTCACCCCTCCACTTT
.	.	TRBV3-1/TRBV3-2	TRBJ1-3	CASSQESGSGNTIYF	TGTGCCAGCAGCCAAGAATCCGGTTCTGGAAACACCATATATTTT
TRBD1	.	TRBV29-1	TRBJ2-5	CSVRTGTQYF	TGCAGCGTTCGGACAGGAACCCAGTACTTC
TRBD2	once	TRBV2	TRBJ2-5	CASSEGERGKETQYF	TGTGCCAGCAGTGAAGGAGAGCGGGGTAAGGAGACCCAGTACTTC
.	.	TRBV29-1	TRBJ2-5	CSVEVIGTLQETQYF	TGCAGCGTTGAAGTTATCGGGACTCTACAAGAGACCCAGTACTTC
.	.	TRBV30	TRBJ1-5	CAWERDGSNQPQHF	TGTGCCTGGGAGAGAGACGGAAGCAATCAGCCCCAGCATTTT
.	.	TRBV6-6	TRBJ1-1	CASTLHPGDGETEAFF	TGTGCCAGCACCCTTCATCCAGGGGACGGTGAAACTGAAGCTTTCTTT
.	.	TRBV29-1	TRBJ1-1	CSVEVWDTREAFF	TGCAGCGTTGAAGTTTGGGACACCAGAGAAGCTTTCTTT
.	.	TRBV28	TRBJ2-7	CASSYPGQGTYEQYF	TGTGCCAGCAGCTACCCCGGGCAGGGAACCTACGAGCAGTACTTC
TRBD1	once	TRBV11-3	TRBJ1-1	CASSLTGGTEAFF	TGTGCCAGCAGCTTGACAGGGGGGACTGAAGCTTTCTTT
TRBD1	.	TRBV9	TRBJ2-7	CASSHRDRVYEQYF	TGTGCCAGCAGCCACCGGGACAGGGTCTACGAGCAGTACTTC
.	.	TRBV10-3	TRBJ2-3	CAISGAGSTDTQYF	TGTGCCATCAGTGGGGCGGGTAGCACAGATACGCAGTATTTT
TRBD2	.	TRBV19	TRBJ2-5	CASSIGGREGETQYF	TGTGCCAGTAGTATAGGAGGACGGGAGGGAGAGACCCAGTACTTC
.	.	TRBV21-1	TRBJ2-1	CASSKVISYNEQFF	TGTGCCAGCAGCAAAGTAATCTCCTACAATGAGCAGTTCTTC
.	once	TRBV6-6	TRBJ1-4	CASSFVTGSGEKLFF	TGTGCCAGCAGTTTCGTGACTGGTTCAGGGGAAAAACTGTTTTTT
.	.	TRBV5-5	TRBJ1-2	CASSSGSPSGYTF	TGTGCCAGCAGCTCCGGCAGTCCTTCTGGCTACACCTTC
.	once	TRBV10-3	TRBJ2-5	CAITKGEGETQYF	TGTGCCATCACTAAAGGGGAAGGAGAGACCCAGTACTTC
TRBD2	.	TRBV5-4	TRBJ2-2	CASSLGAGAVTGELFF	TGTGCCAGCAGCTTGGGAGCGGGGGCCGTCACCGGGGAGCTGTTTTTT
.	.	TRBV2	TRBJ1-2	CASPWGPHGYTF	TGTGCCAGCCCCTGGGGTCCGCATGGCTACACCTTC
.	.	TRBV4-1	TRBJ2-7	CASSQEVPFSYEQYF	TGCGCCAGCAGCCAAGAGGTCCCATTCTCCTACGAGCAGTACTTC
TRBD1	few	TRBV19	TRBJ2-1	CASSRQGAYNEQFF	TGTGCCAGTAGCCGACAGGGGGCTTACAATGAGCAGTTCTTC
TRBD2	.	TRBV6-1	TRBJ2-2	CASSEAVLAGGSGELFF	TGTGCCAGCAGTGAAGCCGTGCTAGCGGGAGGGTCCGGGGAGCTGTTTTTT
.	.	TRBV7-9	TRBJ2-7	CASSLWTETYEQYF	TGTGCCAGCAGCCTTTGGACGGAGACCTACGAGCAGTACTTC
.	.	TRBV15	TRBJ1-5	CATSRDPGSNQPQHF	TGTGCCACCAGCAGAGATCCGGGCTCCAATCAGCCCCAGCATTTT
.	.	TRBV3-1/TRBV3-2	TRBJ1-1	CASSQDGGNPLKIAFF	TGTGCCAGCAGCCAGGATGGGGGGAACCCATTGAAGATAGCTTTCTTT
.	.	TRBV28	TRBJ1-2	CASTPIDSNYGYTF	TGTGCCAGCACCCCCATCGACTCTAACTATGGCTACACCTTC
.	.	TRBV12-3/TRBV12-4	TRBJ2-5	CATPVSVEETQYF	TGTGCCACCCCTGTGAGTGTCGAAGAGACCCAGTACTTC
TRBD1	.	TRBV18	TRBJ1-5	CASSRNGQGAGQPQHF	TGTGCCAGCTCGCGTAACGGACAGGGGGCTGGTCAGCCCCAGCATTTT